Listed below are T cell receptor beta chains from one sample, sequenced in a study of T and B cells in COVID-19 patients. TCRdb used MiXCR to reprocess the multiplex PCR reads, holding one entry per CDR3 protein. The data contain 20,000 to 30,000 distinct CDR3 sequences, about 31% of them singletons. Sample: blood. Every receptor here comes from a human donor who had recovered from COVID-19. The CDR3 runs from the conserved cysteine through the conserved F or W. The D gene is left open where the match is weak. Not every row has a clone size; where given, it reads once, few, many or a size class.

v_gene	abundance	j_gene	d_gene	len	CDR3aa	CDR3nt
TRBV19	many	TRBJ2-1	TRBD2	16	CASRQRGGQNYNEQFF	TGTGCCAGTAGACAGCGGGGGGGCCAAAATTACAATGAGCAGTTCTTC
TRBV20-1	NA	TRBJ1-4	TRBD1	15	CSAFQTGPVSEKLFF	TGCAGTGCTTTTCAGACAGGGCCCGTTTCGGAAAAACTGTTTTTT
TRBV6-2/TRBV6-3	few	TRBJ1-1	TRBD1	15	CASNHAGTGLTEAFF	TGTGCCAGCAACCATGCCGGGACAGGGCTCACTGAAGCTTTCTTT
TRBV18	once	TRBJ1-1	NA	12	CASSEVVTEAFF	TGTGCCAGCTCAGAAGTGGTCACTGAAGCTTTCTTT
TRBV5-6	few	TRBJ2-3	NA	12	CASSLELSRQYF	TGTGCCAGCAGCTTGGAACTCTCTAGGCAGTATTTT
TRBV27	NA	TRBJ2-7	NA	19	CASSPRGSSGSPTSGEQYF	TGTGCCAGCAGCCCCAGGGGGTCTAGCGGGTCGCCGACGTCAGGCGAGCAGTACTTC
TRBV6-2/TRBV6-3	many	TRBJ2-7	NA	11	CASSYAREQYF	TGTGCCAGCAGTTACGCCAGGGAGCAGTACTTC
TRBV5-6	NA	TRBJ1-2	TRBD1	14	CASSAGQVRYGYTF	TGTGCCAGCAGCGCCGGACAGGTGCGCTATGGCTACACCTTC
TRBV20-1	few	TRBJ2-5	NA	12	CSAGLPPETQYF	TGCAGTGCAGGACTACCTCCGGAGACCCAGTACTTC
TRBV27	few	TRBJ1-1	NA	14	CASSPGYRNTEAFF	TGTGCCAGCTCGCCGGGATATAGGAACACTGAAGCTTTCTTT
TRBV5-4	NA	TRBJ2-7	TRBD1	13	CASSDRGPYEQYF	TGTGCCAGCAGCGACAGGGGCCCCTACGAGCAGTACTTC
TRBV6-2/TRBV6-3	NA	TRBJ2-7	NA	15	CASNTLRDRNYEQYF	TGTGCCAGCAACACGCTCCGGGACCGTAACTACGAGCAGTACTTC
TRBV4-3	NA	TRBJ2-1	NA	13	CASSQDGRNEQFF	TGCGCCAGCAGCCAAGACGGCAGAAATGAGCAGTTCTTC
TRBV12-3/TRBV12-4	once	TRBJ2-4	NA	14	CASTVGGAKNIQYF	TGTGCCAGCACCGTAGGGGGGGCCAAAAACATTCAGTACTTC
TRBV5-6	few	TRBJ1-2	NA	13	CATTDGGGYGYTF	TGTGCCACCACTGACGGGGGTGGCTATGGCTACACCTTC
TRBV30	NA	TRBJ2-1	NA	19	CAWSVSPKTLQGSYNEQFF	TGTGCCTGGAGTGTGAGCCCGAAGACGCTTCAAGGCTCCTACAATGAGCAGTTCTTC
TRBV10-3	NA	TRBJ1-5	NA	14	CAISEGRNGQPQHF	TGTGCCATCAGTGAGGGAAGAAATGGTCAGCCCCAGCATTTT
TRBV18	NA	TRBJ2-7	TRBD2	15	CASSPGSGASYEQYF	TGTGCCAGCTCTCCCGGGAGCGGGGCCTCCTACGAGCAGTACTTC
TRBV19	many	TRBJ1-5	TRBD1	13	CASSYRGGGPQHF	TGTGCCAGTAGCTACAGGGGTGGTGGGCCCCAGCATTTT
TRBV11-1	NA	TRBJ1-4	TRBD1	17	CASSSLTGGATNEKLFF	TGTGCCAGCAGCTCCCTAACAGGGGGCGCGACTAATGAAAAACTGTTTTTT
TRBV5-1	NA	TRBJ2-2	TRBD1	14	CASSLAQGAGELFF	TGCGCCAGCAGCTTAGCACAGGGGGCCGGGGAGCTGTTTTTT